This section outlines one TCR beta chain sequence together with its context. In this sample, this clone turned up a few times. The antigen this receptor binds is unknown. Base qualities were left out, and no much larger clone turns up one base away. Whole blood was collected in K2EDTA tubes by collaborating institutions according to the institutions' own protocols. For TCRbeta analysis, collaborators shipped samples as frozen whole blood, isolated PBMCs, or DNA extracted from either of those sample types. This record comes from a study of blood T cell repertoires in COVID-19 (dated by TCRdb to the early 2020s). Regarding the complete study: Samples covering the acute and convalescent phases of COVID-19 were provided by collaborators in the United States, Italy and Spain. The prospective study material was composed of cDNA or gDNA derived from T cells, B-cell-depleted T cells, or PBMCs. Subjects who had been exposed to COVID-19, were actively infected with it, or had recovered from it provided the deeply sampled blood TCRbeta repertoires that made up the dataset. A freely available public database, intended as a resource for researchers studying the immune response to SARS-CoV-2, is where the repertoires were released. The samples were drawn from two sources: the first 160 participants of the ongoing ImmuneRACE study, and over 1,000 subjects contributed by 6 global collaborators. Nearly every sample came with metadata listing a de-identified subject ID, COVID-19 status, age in years and sex. Where available, HLA class I and class II types were obtained from metadata supplied by the sample provider rather than from assay-based typing.

From the cysteine up to the phenylalanine, the CDR3 has a length of 16 residues. This entry keeps only the CDR3 DNA: 48 bases, framed from base 1. V lost 4 bases and J lost 6 bases, and the count of bases not matched to a germline gene is 10. Via the germline V gene, CDR1 is LGHNA and CDR2 YSLEER. TCRbeta CDR3 regions were amplified from genomic DNA using the immunoSEQ Assay, a bias-controlled multiplex PCR. As for the authors' bioinformatics: The number of nucleated cells in each sample was estimated by amplification of reference gene primers within the assay. To quantify the absolute abundance of each unique TCRbeta CDR3 rearrangement, sequence reads were collapsed and filtered. For each sample, productive Simpson clonality was calculated as the square root of Simpson's diversity index over productive rearrangements. As stored in TCRdb, this immuneACCESS dataset retains in-frame rearrangements with V and J assigned. A fraction of the clones does not appear; measured against another copy, unresolved V genes explain less than half of the discrepancy, and the remainder lacks a known reason. That table gives V, J and clone size, and the DNA gave D and trimming. This sample comprises a few hundred thousand clones, roughly 90% of them detected only once. Of the sample, roughly 0.8% is held by the ten largest clones.

Results and caveats for the whole study, not just this receptor: The amount of clinical and demographic metadata varied by source and participant and was provided uncurated.

The specimen sequenced was peripheral blood. The clonotype was recovered from a woman in her 30s with acute or convalescent COVID-19. The chain uses TRBV4-3 and TRBJ2-2; 8 bases in between match TRBD2. The DNA is TGCGCCAGCAGCCGCGGGACTAGTCTTTCCGCCGGGGAGCTGTTTTTT. Its amino acids are CASSRGTSLSAGELFF.